This is a list of T cell receptor beta chains from one sample in a study of early T cells in non-severe SARS-CoV-2 infection. One entry per CDR3 protein, called by TCRdb with MiXCR from the 5' RACE reads. In the table there are over 60,000 distinct CDR3 sequences, about 11% of which are singletons. The specimen was whole blood, collected at baseline. These receptors were collected from an adult who was a healthcare worker with PCR-confirmed SARS-CoV-2 infection or an uninfected control (not recorded which). Both conserved end residues are trimmed from each CDR3. Fields, in order: D gene, V gene, J gene, CDR3 protein. The D gene is left open where the match is weak.

>.|TRBV4-2|TRBJ1-3
ASSPDAGNTIY
>.|TRBV2|TRBJ1-1
ASSEAGGAGTEAF
>.|TRBV3-1|TRBJ1-6
ASSQDHSLGPLH
>TRBD1|TRBV12-3/TRBV12-4|TRBJ2-1
ASSLARRGLYNEQF
>.|TRBV2|TRBJ2-3
ASSAHPDTQY
>TRBD2|TRBV20-1|TRBJ2-2
SAANSGGAGELF
>.|TRBV27|TRBJ2-1
ASRNDWYNEQF
>TRBD1|TRBV20-1|TRBJ2-3
SASSRGTPDTQY
>.|TRBV20-1|TRBJ2-5
SVLKTQGQETQY
>TRBD2|TRBV2|TRBJ2-2
ASSETLAGVTGELF
>.|TRBV12-3/TRBV12-4|TRBJ1-2
ASSTSAANYGYT
>.|TRBV7-6|TRBJ2-1
ASSSSDRRVGRGADQF
>.|TRBV11-1|TRBJ2-7
ASSLEGGRGYEQY
>TRBD1|TRBV12-3/TRBV12-4|TRBJ2-2
ASSWGQGPGELF
>TRBD2|TRBV20-1|TRBJ2-1
SARASGGNEQF
>.|TRBV6-2/TRBV6-3|TRBJ1-5
ASGRDTVSPQH
>TRBD1|TRBV4-1|TRBJ1-2
ASSQAWGGGKYGYT
>TRBD2|TRBV3-1|TRBJ2-2
ASSSGGAVDTGELF
>TRBD2|TRBV9|TRBJ2-3
ASSPRAGTTDTQY
>.|TRBV5-1|TRBJ1-1
ASSLAVSRVNTEAF
>TRBD1|TRBV18|TRBJ1-3
ASSREGTGGTSGNTIY
>.|TRBV5-1|TRBJ2-7
ASSFLPDTPSYEQY
>.|TRBV7-9|TRBJ1-5
ASSYPGGNQPQH
>.|TRBV11-2|TRBJ2-2
ASSLAGATGELF
>.|TRBV6-4|TRBJ2-6
ASSDSSGSGANVLT
>.|TRBV7-6|TRBJ2-1
ASSPEQF
>TRBD2|TRBV20-1|TRBJ2-1
SARPGSGGANEQF
>.|TRBV20-1|TRBJ1-2
SASGRGYGYT
>.|TRBV30|TRBJ2-7
AWRAGGHYEQY
>TRBD2|TRBV5-1|TRBJ2-5
ASSSSGGQETQY
>.|TRBV29-1|TRBJ1-4
SVGGATNEKLF
>TRBD1|TRBV10-1|TRBJ1-1
ASSLGQGQAEAF
>TRBD2|TRBV6-5|TRBJ2-3
ASSYFGGSSTDTQY
>.|TRBV20-1|TRBJ2-7
SAREAGRGWEQY
>TRBD1|TRBV6-5|TRBJ1-1
ASSYTGGTEAF
>.|TRBV19|TRBJ1-5
ASSMSVYSNQPQH
>.|TRBV19|TRBJ1-5
ASSPGSDQPQH
>.|TRBV5-1|TRBJ1-2
ASSLAVNYGYT
>TRBD1|TRBV15|TRBJ2-7
ATSAGGQDSSYEQY
>TRBD2|TRBV28|TRBJ2-5
ASSFQRGGQETQY
>.|TRBV5-1|TRBJ2-1
ASKSRTNEF
>.|TRBV13|TRBJ2-1
ASSAPNRAEQF
>TRBD2|TRBV20-1|TRBJ2-3
SATPAGEGGTDTQY
>.|TRBV7-3|TRBJ2-2
ASSSTRDPKNTGELF
>TRBD1|TRBV5-1|TRBJ2-2
ASKETGGTGELF
>TRBD1|TRBV3-1|TRBJ1-6
ASSHPGTGDNSPLH
>.|TRBV7-2|TRBJ2-7
ASSLEGQSSYEQY
>TRBD1|TRBV7-9|TRBJ2-7
ASSPRDRQLEQY
>.|TRBV3-1|TRBJ2-3
ASSQGPSTDTQY
>.|TRBV12-3/TRBV12-4|TRBJ1-1
ASSFGTPGNTEAF